This is a list of T cell receptor beta chains from one sample in a study of blood T cell repertoires in COVID-19. Repertoires were generated with immunoSEQ multiplex PCR, while TCRdb's copy carries only in-frame clones and drops some. The sample contains about 150,000 clones, around 80% of which appear only once. The specimen sequenced was PBMCs or T cells enriched from blood (not recorded which). These receptors came from a woman aged 45-65 years who had recovered from COVID-19. Each CDR3 is given with its conserved first and last residue. The D gene is left open where the match is weak. Size is stated for part of the rows, as once, few or many counts, or as a class when the clone is expanded.

V	D	size	J	CDR3	DNA
TRBV19	TRBD1	-	TRBJ2-6	CASEMTGSGANVLTF	TGTGCCAGCGAGATGACAGGGTCTGGGGCCAACGTCCTGACTTTC
TRBV4-2	TRBD1	-	TRBJ1-2	CASSQDRRGRFYTF	TGTGCCAGCAGCCAAGATCGCAGGGGGCGATTCTACACCTTC
TRBV5-1	TRBD2	-	TRBJ2-5	CASSWTSGETQYF	TGCGCCAGCAGCTGGACTAGCGGAGAGACCCAGTACTTC
TRBV7-3	TRBD1	once	TRBJ1-1	CASSLDRGEAFF	TGTGCCAGCAGCCTCGACAGGGGTGAAGCTTTCTTT
TRBV5-6	-	once	TRBJ1-4	CASSLGRFPNEKLFF	TGTGCCAGCAGCTTGGGGCGGTTCCCTAATGAAAAACTGTTTTTT
TRBV7-2	-	-	TRBJ2-1	CASSFKGGGYNEQFF	TGTGCCAGCAGCTTTAAAGGGGGGGGCTACAATGAGCAGTTCTTC
TRBV4-1	TRBD1	-	TRBJ1-4	CASSPDPQGEEKLFF	TGCGCCAGCAGCCCTGACCCACAGGGGGAAGAAAAACTGTTTTTT
TRBV28	TRBD1	-	TRBJ2-5	CASSFTGVETQYF	TGTGCCAGCAGTTTCACAGGGGTGGAGACCCAGTACTTC
TRBV5-1	TRBD1	-	TRBJ1-1	CASKDRAGQGAAFF	TGCGCCAGCAAAGACCGCGCCGGGCAGGGGGCCGCTTTCTTT
TRBV11-2	-	-	TRBJ1-5	CASSRSNNNQPQHF	TGTGCCAGCAGCCGGTCCAATAATAATCAGCCCCAGCATTTT
TRBV27	-	few	TRBJ2-7	CASSSGGAIYEQYF	TGTGCCAGCAGTTCCGGGGGTGCAATCTACGAGCAGTACTTC
TRBV7-9	-	few	TRBJ1-1	CASSPSGGSQNTEAFF	TGTGCCAGCAGCCCGAGTGGGGGCAGTCAGAACACTGAAGCTTTCTTT
TRBV19	-	once	TRBJ2-7	CASSIFQGPHEQYF	TGTGCCAGTAGTATTTTCCAGGGGCCCCACGAGCAGTACTTC
TRBV30	-	-	TRBJ2-6	CAWSGKDSGANVLTF	TGTGCCTGGTCCGGTAAAGATTCTGGGGCCAACGTCCTGACTTTC
TRBV28	-	-	TRBJ2-7	CASVGAGSPHYEQYF	TGTGCCAGCGTTGGGGCAGGGTCGCCCCACTACGAGCAGTACTTC
TRBV28	-	-	TRBJ2-3	CASKSGTSTDTQYF	TGTGCCAGCAAATCCGGGACTAGCACAGATACGCAGTATTTT
TRBV7-9	TRBD1	few	TRBJ2-1	CASSLLYTGVRYNEQFF	TGTGCCAGCAGCCTACTCTATACAGGGGTACGGTACAATGAGCAGTTCTTC
TRBV10-1	TRBD1	-	TRBJ2-3	CASGPGGRGDTQYF	TGCGCCAGCGGCCCAGGGGGAAGGGGAGATACGCAGTATTTT
TRBV5-8	-	-	TRBJ1-2	CASSSHKVYTF	TGTGCCAGCAGCTCACATAAAGTCTACACCTTC
TRBV6-6	-	-	TRBJ1-4	CASSRQGGGSEKLFF	TGTGCCAGCAGTCGGCAGGGAGGAGGTAGTGAAAAACTGTTTTTT
TRBV5-4	TRBD2	-	TRBJ2-5	CASSSPLASGGARETQYF	TGTGCCAGCAGCTCCCCCTTAGCGAGCGGGGGGGCCCGAGAGACCCAGTACTTC
TRBV5-6	TRBD1	-	TRBJ2-6	CASSWGTGIVLGANVLTF	TGTGCCAGCAGCTGGGGGACAGGGATAGTGCTCGGCGCCAACGTCCTGACTTTC
TRBV4-1	-	-	TRBJ2-5	CASSQGLRETQYF	TGCGCCAGCAGCCAAGGGCTCCGAGAGACCCAGTACTTC
TRBV18	-	-	TRBJ2-7	CASSPGAETYEQYF	TGTGCCAGCTCACCTGGGGCAGAAACCTACGAGCAGTACTTC
TRBV27	TRBD1	-	TRBJ1-4	CASSSTGGRGGKLFF	TGTGCCAGCAGTTCGACAGGGGGCAGGGGGGGAAAACTGTTTTTT
TRBV7-2	-	-	TRBJ1-1	CASSARVPVNTEAFF	TGTGCCAGCAGCGCCAGGGTTCCCGTGAACACTGAAGCTTTCTTT
TRBV4-2	TRBD2	-	TRBJ2-1	CASSQDPSGGAVNEQFF	TGTGCCAGCAGCCAAGATCCTAGCGGGGGGGCCGTGAATGAGCAGTTCTTC
TRBV7-9	TRBD1	-	TRBJ1-2	CASSLEGAVYGYTF	TGTGCCAGCAGCTTAGAGGGGGCGGTGTATGGCTACACCTTC
TRBV27	-	-	TRBJ1-1	CASTWRGGETEAFF	TGTGCCAGCACCTGGCGGGGGGGGGAAACTGAAGCTTTCTTT
TRBV5-1	-	-	TRBJ2-5	CASSLREPQETQYF	TGCGCCAGCAGCTTGCGTGAGCCCCAAGAGACCCAGTACTTC
TRBV19	-	once	TRBJ1-6	CATTDSIDNSPLHF	TGTGCCACGACGGACAGTATCGATAATTCACCCCTCCACTTT